The 10 T cell receptor beta chains below were found in one sample sequenced in a study of glioma-infiltrating T cells. TCR alpha and beta CDR3 regions were amplified from RNA using iRepertoire nested multiplex PCR. From the multiplex PCR reads, TCRdb called clonotypes with MiXCR, one entry per CDR3 protein. The table shows about 380,000 distinct CDR3 sequences, with 41% occurring only once. The sequenced sample consisted of glioma tissue, nonneoplastic brain tissue, or PBMCs (not recorded which). Receptor source: a human donor with low-grade glioma or glioblastoma, undergoing nonglioma brain surgery, or in good health (not recorded which).

This chain links TRBV7-9 with TRBJ2-7; D tentatively fits TRBD1 or TRBD2 (5 bases each). Between the trimmed V and J ends, which lost 1 base and 0 bases, there was a span of 13 bases. CDR1 and CDR2 from the germline V gene are SEHNR and FQNEAQ (reference sequence). There are 16 residues in the CDR3. This CDR3 is CASSLVGRQFSYEQYF. The CDR3 coding sequence is TGTGCCAGCAGCTTAGTGGGGAGACAGTTCTCCTACGAGCAGTACTTC.

The chain combines TRBV12-3 or TRBV12-4 with TRBJ2-1; 10 nucleotides align to TRBD2. J gave up 8 bases and V 5 bases, and 3 bases lay outside the gene matches. CDR3 length equals 13 residues. This chain's CDR3 is CASSRTSGDEQFF. In DNA form, the CDR3 reads TGTGCCAGCAGTCGGACTAGCGGCGATGAGCAGTTCTTC.

The rearrangement joins TRBV6-2 or TRBV6-3 to TRBJ2-1; 7 nucleotides match TRBD2. Losses at the gene ends were 0 bases for V and 8 bases for J; bases not matched to a gene: 10. CDR1 and CDR2 (germline): MNHEY, SVGEGT. The CDR3 is made up of 16 amino acids. The CDR3 reads CASSYSAGTLTDEQFF. The CDR3 DNA sequence: TGTGCCAGCAGTTACTCAGCGGGGACCCTAACGGATGAGCAGTTCTTC.

The CDR3, as DNA: TGTGCCAGCAGCTTCAACAGACCGAACCAAGAGACCCAGTACTTC. This translates into CASSFNRPNQETQYF. The chain couples TRBV5-4 to TRBJ2-5, with unresolved D. This CDR3 has 15 residues. The V end lost 2 bases, the J end lost 0 bases, and 11 bases lay between the germline ends. The V gene's germline CDR1 is SGHNT and CDR2 YYREEE (reference sequence).

Points on this clonotype: One end of the junction is discordant with germline, which a read error may explain. The rearrangement links TRBV7-6 to TRBJ2-5; 9 nucleotides match TRBD2. This CDR3 comprises 15 residues. Per germline, CDR1 SGHVS and CDR2 FNYEAQ. CDR3 DNA: TGTGCCAGCAGCAGTCTGCGGGGGGGTCAAGAGACCAAGTACTTC. Protein: CASSSLRGGQETKYF.

J is TRBJ1-1 and V is TRBV7-9; 9 bases map to TRBD1. CDR3 length: 13 amino acids. Per the germline V gene, CDR1 is SEHNR and CDR2 is FQNEAQ (reference sequence). J lost 4 bases, V lost 5 bases, and 2 bases had no gene match. The CDR3 nucleotides are TGTGCCAGCAGCGCGACAGGGGGCACTGAAGCTTTCTTT. As protein: CASSATGGTEAFF.

Regarding this clonotype: Since a much larger clone is just one base distant, this may be a read error. This CDR3 is missing its conserved last phenylalanine or tryptophan, likely due to a read error. The V call is TRBV27, the J call TRBJ2-3; D is unresolved. The V and J ends lost 2 bases and 4 bases respectively, with 13 bases between them. Germline lookup yields CDR1 MNHEY and CDR2 SMNVEV (reference sequence). The CDR3 runs to 15 residues. CDR3 loop: CASSLPGPPPDTQYS. CDR3 DNA sequence: TGTGCCAGCAGTTTACCCGGGCCCCCTCCAGATACGCAGTATTCT.

This clonotype has more than one count but fewer than ten. This chain joins TRBV7-2 and TRBJ2-7; 7 nucleotides agree with TRBD1. Germline trimming cut 3 bases from V and 6 bases from J; bases unmatched to any gene: 11. This CDR3 comprises 15 residues. CDR1 is SGHTA, CDR2 FQGNSA, per germline. The CDR3 DNA sequence: TGTGCCAGCAGCTTGGGGGCAGGGGGTATAGTCGAGCAGTACTTC. It is translated as CASSLGAGGIVEQYF.

This clonotype was seen a few times. The chain is built from TRBV7-6 and TRBJ2-7; D is unresolved. This CDR3 has 14 residues. V shed 0 bases and J shed 3 bases, with 9 bases lying between them. Germline V gives CDR1 SGHVS, CDR2 FNYEAQ. The DNA for the CDR3 is TGTGCCAGCAGCTTAGCGCAGAAGGGCTACGAGCAGTACTTC. Amino acid sequence: CASSLAQKGYEQYF.

This clonotype was seen a few times. The chain has TRBV28 and TRBJ2-7; perhaps TRBD2 as D (6 bases). The CDR3 totals 15 residues. The V and J ends lost 4 bases and 3 bases respectively, with 16 bases between them. Germline values: CDR1 MDHEN, CDR2 SYDVKM. The CDR3 DNA is TGTGCCAGCAGTTCCGCGGTTTGGGACTTCTACGAGCAGTACTTC. This translates into CASSSAVWDFYEQYF.